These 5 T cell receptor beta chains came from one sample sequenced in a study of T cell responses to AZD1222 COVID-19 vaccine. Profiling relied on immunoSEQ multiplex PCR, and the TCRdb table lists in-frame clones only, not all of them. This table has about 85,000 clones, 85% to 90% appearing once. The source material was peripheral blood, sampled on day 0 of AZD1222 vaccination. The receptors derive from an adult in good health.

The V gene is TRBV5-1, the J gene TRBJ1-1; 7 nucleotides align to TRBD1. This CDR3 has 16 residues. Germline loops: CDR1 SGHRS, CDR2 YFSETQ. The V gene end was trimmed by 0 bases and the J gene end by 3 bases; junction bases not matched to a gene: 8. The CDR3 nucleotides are TGCGCCAGCAGCTTGGGAACAGGGGCAGGGGACACTGAAGCTTTCTTT. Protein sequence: CASSLGTGAGDTEAFF.

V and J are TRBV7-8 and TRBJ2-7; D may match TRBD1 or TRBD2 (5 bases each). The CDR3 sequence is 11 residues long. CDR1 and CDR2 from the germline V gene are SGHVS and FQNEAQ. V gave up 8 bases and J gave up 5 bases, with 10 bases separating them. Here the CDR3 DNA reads TGTGCCAGCTTCGGGGCCAACGAGCAGTACTTC. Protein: CASFGANEQYF.

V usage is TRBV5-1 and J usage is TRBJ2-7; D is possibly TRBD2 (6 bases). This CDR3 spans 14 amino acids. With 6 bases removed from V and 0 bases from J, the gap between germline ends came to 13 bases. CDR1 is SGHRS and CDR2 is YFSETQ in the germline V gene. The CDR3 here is CASKSATSSYEQYF. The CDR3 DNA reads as TGCGCCAGCAAATCGGCGACTAGCTCCTACGAGCAGTACTTC.

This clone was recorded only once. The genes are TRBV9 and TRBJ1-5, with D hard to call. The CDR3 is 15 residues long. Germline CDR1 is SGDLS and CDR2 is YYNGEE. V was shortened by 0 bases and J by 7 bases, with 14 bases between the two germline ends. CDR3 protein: CASSVGAGSGQPQHF. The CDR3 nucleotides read TGTGCCAGCAGCGTAGGTGCGGGGTCCGGACAGCCCCAGCATTTT.

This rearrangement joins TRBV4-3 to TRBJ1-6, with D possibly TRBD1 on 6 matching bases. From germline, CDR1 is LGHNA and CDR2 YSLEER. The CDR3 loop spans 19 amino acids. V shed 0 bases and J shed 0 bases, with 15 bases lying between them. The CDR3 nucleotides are TGCGCCAGCAGCCAAGATCTGGGGACGGACAGCTCCTATAATTCACCCCTCCACTTT. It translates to CASSQDLGTDSSYNSPLHF.